This TCR beta chain was recovered during a study of blood T cells in healthy people across ages. Study-level results: Total diversity from one million sequenced T cells was likely underestimated. The CMV status of each donor remained undetermined, and this could have confounded shifts in expanded clonotypes.

About this clonotype itself: Antigen specificity is unknown.

CDR3 length equals 12 residues. Per the germline V gene, CDR1 is SEHNR and CDR2 is FQNEAQ (reference sequence). V was shortened by 7 bases and J by 4 bases, with 10 bases between the two germline ends. The second PCR ran roughly 7 to 11 cycles with a sample-barcoded 5' primer and J-beta primers. TCRdb processed the 5' RACE reads anew with MiXCR; each CDR3 protein has one entry. Among about 770,000 distinct CDR3 sequences listed, under 45% were seen once. Individuals who donated were healthy Caucasians from Russia aged roughly 6 to 100. It was approximately 10 milliliters of peripheral blood that were drawn from each donor.

The TCR was taken from a man in his sixties in good health. Sequenced input: blood. The V and J genes are TRBV7-9 and TRBJ1-2; D gene ambiguous. The CDR3 loop is CASTPYGYGYTF. In nucleotides, the CDR3 is TGTGCCAGCACCCCATACGGCTATGGCTACACCTTC. The full variable domain, completed using reference TRBV7-9 and TRBJ1-2, is DTGVSQNPRHKITKRGQNVTFRCDPISEHNRLYWYRQTLGQGPEFLTYFQNEAQLEKSRLLSDRFSAERPKGSFSTLEIQRTEQGDSAMYLCASTPYGYGYTFGSGTRLTVV.